Each of the 23 T cell receptor beta chains below was sequenced from the same sample in a study of Ad26.COV2.S vaccination and SARS-CoV-2 variants (dated by TCRdb to 2020 to 2023). Reading the label with the study, this specimen's treatment or condition is: some 20 received Ad26.COV2.S at low or high dose, single or two shots; 5 received placebo; per-sample allocation not given. Repertoires of vaccine and placebo recipients were sequenced from samples taken on day 63 after the first injection. The library was generated by the immunoSEQ multiplex PCR assay. The table comes from immuneACCESS by way of TCRdb, which keeps in-frame sequences with V and J called. Part of the clones is missing from these tables; in studies checked, under half for an unresolved V gene and the rest for unknown reasons. The sample table contains around 450,000 clones; only one count was recorded for 80% to 95% of them. The ten largest clones represent 10% to 15% of the sample.

The source was peripheral blood, collected in a trial of Ad26.COV2.S vaccine versus placebo. The receptor set was obtained from a person between 18 and 60 years old who received the Ad26.COV2.S COVID-19 vaccine or a placebo.

The chain carries TRBV7-9 and TRBJ2-3, with 7 bases identical to TRBD2. CDR3 length equals 15 residues. The trim removed 5 bases at V and 1 base at J, leaving 6 bases unmatched. Germline CDR1 SEHNR, CDR2 FQNEAQ (reference sequence). The CDR3 DNA is TGTGCCAGCAGCCCCAGCGGGACTGGCACAGATACGCAGTATTTT. Translated: CASSPSGTGTDTQYF. Together with reference TRBV7-9 and TRBJ2-3, the CDR3 gives the full variable domain: DTGVSQNPRHKITKRGQNVTFRCDPISEHNRLYWYRQTLGQGPEFLTYFQNEAQLEKSRLLSDRFSAERPKGSFSTLEIQRTEQGDSAMYLCASSPSGTGTDTQYFGPGTRLTVL.

The chain recombines TRBV5-1 with TRBJ2-3; 8 nucleotides line up with TRBD1. This CDR3 spans 18 amino acids. After removal of 0 bases from V and 0 bases from J, the junction contained 9 bases not matched to a gene. From germline, CDR1 is SGHRS and CDR2 YFSETQ. In nucleotides, the CDR3 is TGCGCCAGCAGCTTGGCCAACGGACAGGGCCTAAGCACAGATACGCAGTATTTT. Its translation is CASSLANGQGLSTDTQYF.

The CDR3 bases are TGCGCCAGCAGCCAGGGACTAGCGGGAGACTACGAGCAGTACTTC. Translation: CASSQGLAGDYEQYF. The chain carries TRBV4-3 and TRBJ2-7; the match to TRBD2 covers 14 bases. Unmatched junction bases numbered 1, after V lost 3 bases and J lost 3 bases. Germline V gene sequence: CDR1 LGHNA, CDR2 YSLEER. This CDR3 spans 15 amino acids.

The genes are TRBV7-2 and TRBJ2-1; TRBD1 might be the D (5 bases). The CDR3 totals 16 residues. Germline-derived CDR1 and CDR2 are SGHTA and FQGNSA. Trimming took off 7 bases at V and 2 bases at J, with 18 bases between the two ends. The CDR3 nucleotides read TGTGCCAGCACCTCCTGGGGCAGGGTAACCTACAATGAGCAGTTCTTC. As protein: CASTSWGRVTYNEQFF.

This rearrangement joins TRBV9 to TRBJ1-2; 9 nucleotides agree with TRBD1. The junction had 8 bases not matched to a gene; V was cut back by 4 bases and J by 7 bases. This CDR3 spans 14 amino acids. The germline gives CDR1 SGDLS, CDR2 YYNGEE. The CDR3 is CASSPGQGDRGYTF. The CDR3 DNA reads as TGTGCCAGCAGCCCGGGACAGGGAGATCGTGGCTACACCTTC.

The chain is built from TRBV4-2 and TRBJ1-3; 7 bases are a match to TRBD1. V was clipped by 0 bases and J by 0 bases; unmatched bases: 5. This CDR3 region has 17 residues. The germline CDR1 and CDR2 sequences are LGHNA and YNFKEQ. This CDR3 reads CASSQDRTGPSGNTIYF. The DNA of the CDR3 is TGTGCCAGCAGCCAAGACCGGACAGGACCCTCTGGAAACACCATATATTTT.

The chain links TRBV2 to TRBJ1-6; D unclear. The CDR3 consists of 14 residues. V lost 2 bases and J 7 bases, leaving 9 bases between the germline ends. In germline, CDR1 is SNHLY, CDR2 FYNNEI. Here the CDR3 reads CASSERVGNSPLHF. In DNA, the CDR3 is TGTGCCAGCAGTGAACGAGTCGGCAATTCACCCCTCCACTTT.

The chain recombines TRBV19 with TRBJ2-2, with a tentative D call TRBD2 (6 bases). This CDR3 is 13 amino acids long. V dropped 5 bases and J dropped 4 bases, with 8 bases sitting between them. Per the germline V gene, CDR1 is LNHDA and CDR2 is SQIVND (reference sequence). CDR3 region: CASSGGSTGELFF. For the CDR3, the DNA is TGTGCCAGTAGTGGGGGGTCCACCGGGGAGCTGTTTTTT.

V is TRBV28 and J is TRBJ2-1; 9 nucleotides match TRBD1. V shed 6 bases and J 3 bases; nucleotides not matched to a gene: 6. Germline V gene data show CDR1 as MDHEN and CDR2 as SYDVKM. The CDR3 spans 15 residues. DNA of the CDR3: TGTGCCAGCAGGTCCGCGACAGGGGGCTACAATGAGCAGTTCTTC. Translated, it gives CASRSATGGYNEQFF.

The V call is TRBV2, the J call TRBJ2-7, with 9 positions matching TRBD2. The CDR3 length is 15 residues. Germline CDR1 reads SNHLY; CDR2 reads FYNNEI. V was pared by 3 bases and J by 1 base, with 4 bases of the junction left unmatched. The CDR3 reads CASSEWLAGSYEQYF. CDR3 coding DNA: TGTGCCAGCAGTGAGTGGCTAGCGGGGTCCTACGAGCAGTACTTC.

The chain is built from TRBV5-8 and TRBJ2-7; TRBD1 aligns across 11 bases. CDR1 and CDR2 from the germline V gene are SGHTS and YDEGEE. This CDR3 spans 16 amino acids. J was trimmed by 6 bases and V by 4 bases; bases with no gene match: 12. CDR3 sequence reads: CASSQASSGTGGEQYF. The CDR3 coding sequence is TGTGCCAGCAGCCAAGCGTCTTCCGGGACAGGGGGCGAGCAGTACTTC.

This clone was observed a single time. This chain links TRBV30 with TRBJ2-7; D possibly corresponds to TRBD1 (5 bases). The CDR3 runs to 11 residues. V was cut by 7 bases and J by 4 bases, with 11 bases left in between. The germline V gene encodes CDR1 GTSNPN and CDR2 SVGIG (reference sequence). The DNA for the CDR3 is TGTGCCTCCGGACAAGAGTACGAGCAGTACTTC. It translates to CASGQEYEQYF.

This chain joins TRBV28 and TRBJ2-7; tentatively, D is TRBD1 (6 bases). V dropped 6 bases and J dropped 0 bases, with 18 bases sitting between them. There are 16 residues in the CDR3. Germline V gives CDR1 MDHEN, CDR2 SYDVKM. The CDR3 here is CASRVGGHPSSYEQYF. The CDR3 DNA reads TGTGCCAGCAGGGTAGGGGGACACCCGAGCTCCTACGAGCAGTACTTC.

The chain is built from TRBV5-3 and TRBJ1-2, with 7 nucleotides matching TRBD1. TRBV5-3 is labeled an ORF, and its function is uncertain. The V gene end was trimmed by 4 bases and the J gene end by 5 bases; junction bases not matched to a gene: 14. The CDR3 loop spans 16 amino acids. DNA of the CDR3: TGTGCCAGAAGCCCTCAAGGGGACAGCGACTTTTATGGCTACACCTTC. Translating it yields CARSPQGDSDFYGYTF.

CDR3 coding DNA: TGTGCCAGCTCACCACCGGGACCCCAGGTGAATGAGCAGTTCTTC. Amino acid sequence: CASSPPGPQVNEQFF. The chain is built from TRBV18 and TRBJ2-1; D could derive from TRBD1 or TRBD2 (5 bases each). CDR1 and CDR2 from the germline V gene are KGHSH and LQKENI. The CDR3 runs 15 residues. V lost 0 bases to trimming and J lost 7 bases, with 13 bases between them.

The genes are TRBV4-1 and TRBJ2-1; D tentatively fits TRBD1 or TRBD2 (7 bases each). Germline values: CDR1 MGHRA, CDR2 YSYEKL. The CDR3 sequence is 15 residues long. Trimming removed 2 bases at V and 7 bases at J, with 15 bases between. The CDR3 here is CASSQFQGGGNEQFF. The CDR3 DNA reads as TGCGCCAGCAGCCAATTCCAGGGGGGAGGGAATGAGCAGTTCTTC.

The chain carries TRBV11-2 and TRBJ1-1; no clear D gene. CDR1 is SGHAT, CDR2 FQNNGV, per germline. This CDR3 has 11 residues. V dropped 3 bases and J dropped 7 bases, with 6 bases sitting between them. Written as DNA, the CDR3 is TGTGCCAGCAGCTTGCACAGTGAAGCTTTCTTT. This encodes CASSLHSEAFF.

The chain carries TRBV19 and TRBJ2-2; tentatively, D is TRBD2 (6 bases). From germline, CDR1 is LNHDA and CDR2 SQIVND (reference sequence). The CDR3 totals 15 residues. V was clipped by 7 bases and J by 5 bases, with 17 bases between them. CDR3 sequence: CASIMSGAGTGELFF. The CDR3 DNA reads as TGTGCCAGTATAATGTCGGGAGCGGGTACCGGGGAGCTGTTTTTT.

V gene TRBV2 combines with J gene TRBJ2-5; no definite D call. The V end was cut by 5 bases, the J end by 3 bases, with 13 bases between. The CDR3 runs 14 residues. Germline V gives CDR1 SNHLY, CDR2 FYNNEI. The chain's CDR3 is CASSLYIGEETQYF. DNA of the CDR3: TGTGCCAGCAGTCTCTACATTGGGGAAGAGACCCAGTACTTC.

The chain is built from TRBV6-5 and TRBJ2-7, with a tentative D call TRBD2 (5 bases). CDR3 size: 13 residues. The V and J ends lost 6 bases and 2 bases respectively, with 11 bases between them. CDR1 and CDR2 (germline): MNHEY, SVGAGI. The CDR3 DNA follows: TGTGCCAGCAGGGAGGACGGCCCCTACGAGCAGTACTTC. Translation gives CASREDGPYEQYF.

J is TRBJ2-1 and V is TRBV6-5, with D perhaps TRBD1 or TRBD2 (5 bases each). V was shortened by 6 bases and J by 5 bases, with 11 bases between the two germline ends. There are 13 residues in the CDR3. Per the germline V gene, CDR1 is MNHEY and CDR2 is SVGAGI. CDR3 loop: CASSFGTDNEQFF. In nucleotides, the CDR3 is TGTGCCAGCAGCTTCGGGACGGACAATGAGCAGTTCTTC.

The chain carries TRBV30 and TRBJ1-5; D is uncertain. The germline gives CDR1 GTSNPN, CDR2 SVGIG (reference sequence). Trimming took 0 bases from V and 5 from J, leaving 8 bases between them. The CDR3 loop spans 13 amino acids. CDR3 DNA sequence: TGTGCCTGGAGTGTGCGTGACTATCAGCCCCAGCATTTT. Its translation is CAWSVRDYQPQHF.

The V and J genes are TRBV27 and TRBJ1-4; 10 nucleotides line up with TRBD1. CDR3 length: 16 residues. J was trimmed by 7 bases and V by 1 base; bases with no gene match: 6. Germline CDR1 and CDR2: MNHEY and SMNVEV (reference sequence). In nucleotides, the CDR3 is TGTGCCAGCAGTTTATACGGGACAGGGGAATCTGAAAAACTGTTTTTT. Protein sequence: CASSLYGTGESEKLFF.